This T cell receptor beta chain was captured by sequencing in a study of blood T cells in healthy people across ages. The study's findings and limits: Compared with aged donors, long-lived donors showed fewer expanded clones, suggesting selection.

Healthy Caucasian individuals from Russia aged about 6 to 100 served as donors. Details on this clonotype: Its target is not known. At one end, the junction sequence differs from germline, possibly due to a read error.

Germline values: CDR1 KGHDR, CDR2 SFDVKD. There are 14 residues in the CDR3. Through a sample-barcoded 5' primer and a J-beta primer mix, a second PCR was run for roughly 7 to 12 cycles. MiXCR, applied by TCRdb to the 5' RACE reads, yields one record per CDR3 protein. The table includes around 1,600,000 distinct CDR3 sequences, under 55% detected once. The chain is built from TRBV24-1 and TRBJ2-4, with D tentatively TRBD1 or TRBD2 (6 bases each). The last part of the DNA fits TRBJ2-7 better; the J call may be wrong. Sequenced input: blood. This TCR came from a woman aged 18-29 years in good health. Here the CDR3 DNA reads TGTGCCGCCAGTGAAGGGGGGTCATTCTACGAGCAGTACTTC. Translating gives CAASEGGSFYEQYF.